The 27 T cell receptor beta chains reported below all come from one sample, sequenced in a study of blood T cell repertoires in COVID-19. The assay was immunoSEQ multiplex PCR, and TCRdb's table has in-frame clones only and misses some. This table holds over 100,000 clones, roughly 90% found once. Sequencing was carried out using peripheral blood. These receptors were taken from a man between 60 and 75 years old with COVID-19, enrolled during active disease.

The chain uses TRBV25-1 and TRBJ1-2; D gene unclear. V dropped 7 bases and J dropped 2 bases, with 11 bases sitting between them. The CDR3 sequence is 13 residues long. Germline CDR1 reads MGHDK; CDR2 reads SYGVNS. CDR3 coding DNA: TGTGCCAGCACCCGGAACGGGAACTATGGCTACACCTTC. It translates to CASTRNGNYGYTF.

V gene TRBV7-2 combines with J gene TRBJ2-7, with D possibly TRBD2 on 7 matching bases. Per the germline V gene, CDR1 is SGHTA and CDR2 is FQGNSA. The CDR3 is made up of 14 amino acids. V shed 5 bases and J shed 3 bases, with 14 bases lying between them. The CDR3 reads CASSPGGSLYEQYF. CDR3 DNA: TGTGCCAGCAGCCCGGGGGGCTCTCTCTACGAGCAGTACTTC.

The genes are TRBV5-1 and TRBJ1-2; D gene unclear. The germline V and J ends were trimmed by 0 bases and 0 bases, with 6 bases remaining between them. Germline CDR1 and CDR2: SGHRS and YFSETQ. The CDR3 extends over 14 amino acids. The CDR3 nucleotides read TGCGCCAGCAGCTTGGACGGTGCTAACTATGGCTACACCTTC. It translates to CASSLDGANYGYTF. Combining the CDR3 with reference TRBV5-1 and TRBJ1-2 gives the whole variable domain KAGVTQTPRYLIKTRGQQVTLSCSPISGHRSVSWYQQTPGQGLQFLFEYFSETQRNKGNFPGRFSGRQFSNSRSEMNVSTLELGDSALYLCASSLDGANYGYTFGSGTRLTVV.

The chain employs TRBV2 and TRBJ1-3, with D possibly matching TRBD1 (5 bases). The ends were cut back, 3 bases at V and 0 bases at J, with 9 bases in the middle. Germline values: CDR1 SNHLY, CDR2 FYNNEI. The CDR3 is 15 residues long. CDR3 residues: CASSEDMGSGNTIYF. CDR3 in DNA: TGTGCCAGCAGTGAGGACATGGGCTCTGGAAACACCATATATTTT.

The chain joins TRBV5-5 to TRBJ1-5, with a weak D call TRBD1 (5 bases). The V and J ends lost 7 bases and 7 bases respectively, with 18 bases between them. Looked up from germline, CDR1 is SGHKS and CDR2 is YYEKEE (reference sequence). This CDR3 spans 14 amino acids. In DNA form, the CDR3 reads TGTGCCAGCCCATTAGAAGGGGAAGGGCAGCCCCAGCATTTT. Encoded protein: CASPLEGEGQPQHF.

The chain carries TRBV7-2 and TRBJ2-1, with 8 bases lining up with TRBD2. The CDR3 has 17 residues. Losses at the gene ends were 5 bases for V and 9 bases for J; bases not matched to a gene: 18. Germline CDR1 is SGHTA and CDR2 is FQGNSA. The DNA of the CDR3 is TGTGCCAGCAGCCCCCTGGGAGCGGGGGTTATAGGGAGTGAGCAGTTCTTC. This encodes CASSPLGAGVIGSEQFF.

The chain carries TRBV9 and TRBJ2-7; D perhaps matches TRBD1 (5 bases). V was cut by 0 bases and J by 12 bases, with 22 bases left in between. The CDR3 loop spans 15 amino acids. Germline CDR1 SGDLS, CDR2 YYNGEE. The CDR3 is CASSVDYQAGRAPYF. DNA for the CDR3: TGTGCCAGCAGCGTAGACTACCAGGCAGGGCGAGCGCCGTACTTC.

The chain has TRBV5-5 and TRBJ1-1; tentative D call: TRBD1 (5 bases). V was trimmed by 0 bases and J by 4 bases, leaving 13 bases between them. The germline CDR1 and CDR2 sequences are SGHKS and YYEKEE (reference sequence). This CDR3 has 15 amino acids. For the CDR3, the DNA is TGTGCCAGCAGCTTGGTTGGGTCAGGGTTCACTGAAGCTTTCTTT. This translates into CASSLVGSGFTEAFF.

The chain recombines TRBV7-2 with TRBJ2-7; TRBD2 is a possible D gene (6 bases). This CDR3 has 12 amino acids. Trimming took 1 base from V and 8 from J, leaving 9 bases between them. From germline, CDR1 is SGHTA and CDR2 FQGNSA. CDR3 in amino acids: CASSLGGEQQYF. The CDR3 DNA reads TGTGCCAGCAGCTTAGGGGGGGAGCAGCAGTACTTC. The full variable domain, completed using reference TRBV7-2 and TRBJ2-7, is GAGVSQSPSNKVTEKGKDVELRCDPISGHTALYWYRQSLGQGLEFLIYFQGNSAPDKSGLPSDRFSAERTGGSVSTLTIQRTQQEDSAVYLCASSLGGEQQYFGPGTRLTVT.

This clone is a singleton in its sample. The chain carries TRBV7-8 and TRBJ1-2, with D perhaps TRBD1 (6 bases). CDR1 SGHVS and CDR2 FQNEAQ come from the germline V gene. This CDR3 is built from 13 residues. Trimming shortened V by 5 bases and J by 6 bases, and 13 bases separated the two germline ends. CDR3 sequence: CASSPRGGDGYTF. The CDR3 DNA sequence: TGTGCCAGCAGCCCGAGGGGGGGGGATGGCTACACCTTC.

This chain connects TRBV11-3 to TRBJ2-2; TRBD2 matches at 12 bases. CDR1 is SGHNT, CDR2 YENEEA, per germline. This CDR3 contains 16 residues. V shed 2 bases and J 4 bases; nucleotides not matched to a gene: 2. The CDR3 reads CASSLLAGGLTGELFF. In nucleotides, the CDR3 is TGTGCCAGCAGCTTACTAGCGGGGGGGCTCACCGGGGAGCTGTTTTTT.

V usage is TRBV28 and J usage is TRBJ2-2; 8 nucleotides align to TRBD1. The length of the CDR3 is 15 residues. Germline CDR1 and CDR2: MDHEN and SYDVKM. The ends lost 7 bases at V and 1 base at J; junction bases unmatched: 5. CDR3 protein: CASIFGTGNTGELFF. The CDR3 DNA reads as TGTGCCAGCATATTCGGGACAGGGAACACCGGGGAGCTGTTTTTT.

This chain joins TRBV2 and TRBJ2-5; 7 bases are shared with TRBD2. This CDR3 has 14 residues. Germline V gene data show CDR1 as SNHLY and CDR2 as FYNNEI. Trimming took 7 bases from V and 5 from J; bases not matched to a gene: 10. This chain's CDR3 is CASTGTTGRETQYF. The CDR3 coding sequence is TGTGCCAGCACTGGGACTACCGGGCGGGAGACCCAGTACTTC.

The chain recombines TRBV30 with TRBJ1-2; possible D gene TRBD1, 6 bases. V was cut by 7 bases and J by 0 bases, with 12 bases left in between. CDR1 GTSNPN and CDR2 SVGIG come from the germline V gene (reference sequence). The CDR3 runs 13 residues. The CDR3: CALTGQANYGYTF. CDR3 DNA sequence: TGTGCCTTGACAGGCCAAGCTAACTATGGCTACACCTTC.

This clone was picked up one time. In DNA form, the CDR3 reads TGCAGCTCACTTCTAGGGGGGGACGATGAGCAGTTCTTC. Translation: CSSLLGGDDEQFF. The genes are TRBV29-1 and TRBJ2-1, with D possibly TRBD2 on 7 matching bases. The CDR3 totals 13 residues. Germline-derived CDR1 and CDR2 are SQVTM and ANQGSEA. Trimming took off 8 bases at V and 8 bases at J, with 19 bases between the two ends.

This chain uses TRBV7-6 with TRBJ2-3; TRBD2 aligns across 11 bases. Trimming cost V 1 base and J 0 bases; bases outside gene matches: 9. CDR1 is SGHVS, CDR2 FNYEAQ, per germline. CDR3 length: 19 amino acids. CDR3 protein: CASSLDGAGLADSTDTQYF. CDR3 bases: TGTGCCAGCAGCTTAGATGGTGCGGGACTAGCGGATAGCACAGATACGCAGTATTTT. Variable domain in full (rest from reference TRBV7-6 and TRBJ2-3): GAGVSQSPRYKVTKRGQDVALRCDPISGHVSLYWYRQALGQGPEFLTYFNYEAQQDKSGLPNDRFSAERPEGSISTLTIQRTEQRDSAMYRCASSLDGAGLADSTDTQYFGPGTRLTVL.

This chain links TRBV6-2 or TRBV6-3 with TRBJ1-2, with 12 bases that match TRBD1. V dropped 5 bases and J dropped 3; count of bases not matched to a gene: 4. CDR1 and CDR2 from the germline V gene are MNHEY and SVGEGT. This CDR3 contains 15 residues. CDR3 sequence reads: CASSRDRGPDYGYTF. DNA for the CDR3: TGTGCCAGCAGTCGGGACAGGGGGCCTGACTATGGCTACACCTTC.

With regard to this clone: Other DNA sequences in the sample encode the same CDR3. The V call is TRBV6-5, the J call TRBJ2-3; TRBD1 is a possible D gene (6 bases). Between the trimmed V and J ends, which lost 7 bases and 3 bases, there was a span of 14 bases. CDR1 is MNHEY, CDR2 SVGAGI, per germline. This CDR3 has 14 amino acids. The CDR3 DNA reads as TGTGCCAGCATCCCCAGGGGTAGGACAGATACGCAGTATTTT. Translation: CASIPRGRTDTQYF.

The rearrangement joins TRBV7-8 to TRBJ1-1, with a possible D match to TRBD1 (5 bases). The germline gives CDR1 SGHVS, CDR2 FQNEAQ. Trimming pared 1 base from V and 0 bases from J, leaving 18 bases between. The CDR3 runs to 18 residues. CDR3 nucleotides: TGTGCCAGCAGCTTAGTTGGGGGGGGATTCCTAATGAACACTGAAGCTTTCTTT. It yields the protein CASSLVGGGFLMNTEAFF.

V usage is TRBV25-1 and J usage is TRBJ2-3, with a tentative D call TRBD1 (6 bases). The CDR3 runs to 14 residues. V dropped 6 bases and J dropped 2 bases, with 12 bases sitting between them. CDR1 MGHDK and CDR2 SYGVNS come from the germline V gene. The CDR3: CASRDSLFTDTQYF. Here the CDR3 DNA reads TGTGCCAGCAGGGACAGCTTATTCACAGATACGCAGTATTTT.

This clone was observed a few times. This chain connects TRBV19 to TRBJ2-7; 10 bases match TRBD2. The CDR3 runs to 17 residues. From germline, CDR1 is LNHDA and CDR2 SQIVND (reference sequence). V lost 3 bases and J lost 0; bases outside the gene matches: 8. The CDR3 sequence: CASSIGAAGGGSYEQYF. In DNA, the CDR3 is TGTGCCAGTAGTATTGGGGCAGCGGGAGGGGGCTCCTACGAGCAGTACTTC.

The chain links TRBV9 to TRBJ1-6; D possibly corresponds to TRBD1 (6 bases). The CDR3 is made up of 16 amino acids. The germline V gene has CDR1 SGDLS and CDR2 YYNGEE. The germline V and J ends were trimmed by 1 base and 6 bases, with 14 bases remaining between them. The CDR3 spells CASSVNREYGNSPLHF. The CDR3 bases are TGTGCCAGCAGCGTAAACAGGGAGTACGGTAATTCACCCCTCCACTTT.

The chain combines TRBV20-1 with TRBJ1-5; 11 bases are shared with TRBD1. V shed 3 bases, J shed 5 bases, and the junction held 9 bases outside the gene matches. This CDR3 has 16 residues. Germline loops: CDR1 DFQATT, CDR2 SNEGSKA (reference sequence). In nucleotides, the CDR3 is TGCAGTGCTAGTCCTCCGGGACAGGGGGAGCATCAGCCCCAGCATTTT. It is translated as CSASPPGQGEHQPQHF.

The rearrangement uses TRBV19 and TRBJ2-7; 10 nucleotides agree with TRBD1. This CDR3 comprises 14 residues. J was trimmed by 3 bases and V by 5 bases; bases with no gene match: 4. CDR1 is LNHDA and CDR2 is SQIVND in the germline V gene (reference sequence). CDR3 DNA sequence: TGTGCCAGTAGTCGCCGGGACAGGGGCTACGAGCAGTACTTC. Its protein is CASSRRDRGYEQYF.

This rearrangement joins TRBV20-1 to TRBJ2-2, with D perhaps matching TRBD1 (5 bases). Germline V gene lookup returns CDR1 DFQATT and CDR2 SNEGSKA (reference sequence). The CDR3 consists of 14 residues. Trimming took 3 bases from V and 2 from J, leaving 10 bases between them. The CDR3 reads CSASKTVNTGELFF. CDR3 coding DNA: TGCAGTGCTAGTAAGACAGTCAACACCGGGGAGCTGTTTTTT.

V and J are TRBV27 and TRBJ2-4; D ambiguous. Deletions cut 6 bases from V and 0 bases from J, with 6 bases between. CDR1 MNHEY and CDR2 SMNVEV come from the germline V gene (reference sequence). The CDR3 covers 13 residues. In DNA, the CDR3 is TGTGCCAGCAGCTCCCCAGCCAAAAACATTCAGTACTTC. It specifies CASSSPAKNIQYF.

This chain joins TRBV18 and TRBJ1-3, with TRBD1 matching over 7 bases. Germline assignment: CDR1 KGHSH and CDR2 LQKENI. The CDR3 is 12 amino acids. With 3 bases clipped from V and 14 bases from J, the junction kept 7 bases outside the gene matches. Here the CDR3 DNA reads TGTGCCAGCTCACCCTCCGGGACAGAGGTATATTTT. Its translation is CASSPSGTEVYF.